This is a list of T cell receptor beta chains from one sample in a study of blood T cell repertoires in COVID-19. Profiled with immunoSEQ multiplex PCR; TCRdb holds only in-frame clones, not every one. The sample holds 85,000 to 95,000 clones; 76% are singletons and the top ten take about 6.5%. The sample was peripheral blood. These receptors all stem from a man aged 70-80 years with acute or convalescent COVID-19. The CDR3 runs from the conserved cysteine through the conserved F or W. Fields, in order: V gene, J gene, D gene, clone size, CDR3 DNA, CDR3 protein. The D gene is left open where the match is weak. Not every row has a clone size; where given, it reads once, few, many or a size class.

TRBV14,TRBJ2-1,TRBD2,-,TGTGCCAGCAACCCCCTAGCGGGGGGGGGTAATGAGCAGTTCTTC,CASNPLAGGGNEQFF
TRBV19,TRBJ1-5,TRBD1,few,TGTGCCAGTAGTGCCGACAGGGTTTATCAGCCCCAGCATTTT,CASSADRVYQPQHF
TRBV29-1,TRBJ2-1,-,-,TGCAGCGTCCACTACACTAAGGGAGACTACAATGAGCAGTTCTTC,CSVHYTKGDYNEQFF
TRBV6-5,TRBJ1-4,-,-,TGTGCCAGCAGTTCCTCGACTGCCCCAACTAATGAAAAACTGTTTTTT,CASSSSTAPTNEKLFF
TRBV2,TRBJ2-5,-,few,TGTGCCAGCAGTGGTTCAGGGTTGGAGACCCAGTACTTC,CASSGSGLETQYF
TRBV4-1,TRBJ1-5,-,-,TGCGCCAGCAGCCAAGATCGTAGAGGCCAGCCCCAGCATTTT,CASSQDRRGQPQHF
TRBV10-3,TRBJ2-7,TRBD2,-,TGTGCCATCAGTGAGTCGACTCGGGGCGCGGGAGCGAGCTCCTACGAGCAGTACTTC,CAISESTRGAGASSYEQYF
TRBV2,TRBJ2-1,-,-,TGTGCCAGCAGGGTGCCGAGTGAGCAGTTCTTC,CASRVPSEQFF
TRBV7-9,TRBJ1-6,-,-,TGTGCCAGCAGCTCAGGAAGCACACCCCTCCACTTT,CASSSGSTPLHF
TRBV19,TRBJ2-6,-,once,TGTGCCAGTAGTATGGGGCAGTTCTCTGGGGCCAACGTCCTGACTTTC,CASSMGQFSGANVLTF
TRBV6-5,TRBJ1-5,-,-,TGTGCCAGCACTTGGGGGGATAGCAATCAGCCCCAGCATTTT,CASTWGDSNQPQHF
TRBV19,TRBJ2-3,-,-,TGTGCCAGTAAAAGAGGGGGAGGCACAGATACGCAGTATTTT,CASKRGGGTDTQYF
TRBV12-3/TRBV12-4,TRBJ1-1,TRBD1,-,TGTGCCGGTAAGGACAGGAGAAACACTGAAGCTTTCTTT,CAGKDRRNTEAFF
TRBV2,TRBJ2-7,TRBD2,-,TGTGCCAGCTGCACTAGCGGGAAGTCCTCCGAGCAGTACTTC,CASCTSGKSSEQYF
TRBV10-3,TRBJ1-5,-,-,TGTGCCACCTTCTCGGGGGGTCGGGGCAATCAGCCCCAGCATTTT,CATFSGGRGNQPQHF
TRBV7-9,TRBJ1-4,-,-,TGTGCCGGGGGGGCTACCCTGAATGAAAAACTGTTTTTT,CAGGATLNEKLFF
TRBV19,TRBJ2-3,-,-,TGTGCCAGTAGCCCCGGACTGATTACAGATACGCAGTATTTT,CASSPGLITDTQYF